This T cell receptor beta chain was observed in a study of T cell repertoires in cytomegalovirus infection (dated by TCRdb to the late 2010s). General notes on the study: The HLA type of each donor mattered for the analysis, because public TCR beta signatures pointed to carriage of CMV infection along with the matching HLA type.

This clonotype was seen at least ten times. Its specific antigen is unknown. No much larger clonotype is one base removed from it; base qualities were not supplied. The data were produced on an Illumina HiSeq 1500. TCRdb redid the processing of the public reads, applying fastp at Q25 and MiXCR, and retained in-frame beta chains. CDR3 protein sequences are deduplicated, and each keeps its most common genes and DNA. The sample records 400,000 to 550,000 distinct CDR3 sequences, roughly 10% of which are singletons. The ten largest clonotypes hold roughly 10% of the sample. The paper's findings and limits, for the study overall: In both this cohort and an independent cohort of over 350 donors, the cumulative frequency of public TCR beta family members distinguished carriers of CMV infection plus the relevant HLA type. The ex vivo response was dominated by HLA-C-restricted CMV-specific TCR beta clonotypes, which also provided the single most frequent clonotype in two of eight donors.

As encoded in the germline V gene (reference sequence), CDR1 is SEHNR while CDR2 is FQNEAQ. Its CDR3 holds 17 amino acids, cysteine through phenylalanine. The read is trimmed to its CDR3 DNA, 51 bases read in frame from base 1. V has 4 bases trimmed and J has 6 bases trimmed; junction bases matching no gene number 14. The sequence is built from TRBV7-9 and TRBJ2-2; 7 of the junction bases match TRBD2. What was sequenced was PBMCs. This receptor was identified in a human donor in good health (CMV status not recorded). Some clones in this sample may be carry-over from other donors' samples. This receptor has the CDR3 CASSSLLTSVYPGELFF. The DNA sequence is as follows: TGTGCCAGCAGCTCCCTTCTTACTAGCGTTTATCCCGGGGAGCTGTTTTTT.